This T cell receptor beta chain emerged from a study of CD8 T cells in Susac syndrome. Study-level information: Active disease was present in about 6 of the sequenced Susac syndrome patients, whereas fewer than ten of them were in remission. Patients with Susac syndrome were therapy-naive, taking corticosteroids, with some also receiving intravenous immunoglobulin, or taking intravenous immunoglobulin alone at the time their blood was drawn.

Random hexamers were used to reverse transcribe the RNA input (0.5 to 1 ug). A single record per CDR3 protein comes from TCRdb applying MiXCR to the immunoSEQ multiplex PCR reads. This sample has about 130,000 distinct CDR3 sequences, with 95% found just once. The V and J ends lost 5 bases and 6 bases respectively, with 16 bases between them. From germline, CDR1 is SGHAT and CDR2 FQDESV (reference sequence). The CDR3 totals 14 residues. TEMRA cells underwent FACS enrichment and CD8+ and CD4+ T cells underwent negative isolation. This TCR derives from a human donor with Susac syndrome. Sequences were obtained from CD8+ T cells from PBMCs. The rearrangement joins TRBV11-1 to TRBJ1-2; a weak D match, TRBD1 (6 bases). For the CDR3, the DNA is TGTGCCAGCAGCCCTCCCCTGACAGGACATGGCTACACCTTC. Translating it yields CASSPPLTGHGYTF. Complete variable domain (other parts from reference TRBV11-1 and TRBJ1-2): EAEVAQSPRYKITEKSQAVAFWCDPISGHATLYWYRQILGQGPELLVQFQDESVVDDSQLPKDRFSAERLKGVDSTLKIQPAELGDSAMYLCASSPPLTGHGYTFGSGTRLTVV.